These T cell receptor beta chains were read from a single sample in a study of T cells in Graves' hyperthyroidism and ophthalmopathy. TCRdb reprocessed the multiplex PCR reads with MiXCR, giving one entry per CDR3 protein. The sample lists roughly 580,000 distinct CDR3 sequences; approximately 14% were seen once. Sequencing was done on a sample of blood. These receptors were taken from a woman in her 30s with Graves' hyperthyroidism that later progressed to Graves' ophthalmopathy. The CDR3 runs from the conserved cysteine through the conserved F or W. Fields, in order: V gene, J gene, D gene, CDR3 protein. The D gene is left open where the match is weak.

TRBV5-1,TRBJ2-7,TRBD2,CASRLLAGDYEQYF
TRBV19,TRBJ2-3,NA,CASSIDQGSADTQYF
TRBV12-3/TRBV12-4,TRBJ2-2,TRBD1,CASTLQGSGELFF
TRBV14,TRBJ1-1,NA,CASSLLPDGDTEAFF
TRBV18,TRBJ2-7,NA,CASSPSSTYEQYF
TRBV5-5,TRBJ2-7,NA,CASSSPGGTDSYEQYF
TRBV20-1,TRBJ2-1,NA,CSAPGAAERGKNEQFF
TRBV12-3/TRBV12-4,TRBJ1-1,NA,CASSRLSGLNTEAFF
TRBV13,TRBJ2-1,NA,CASSGNFYEQFF
TRBV7-2,TRBJ2-7,NA,CASSLASAIPYEQYF
TRBV9,TRBJ2-2,TRBD1,CASSVWGQNKAGELFF
TRBV5-1,TRBJ2-3,NA,CASNLGATADTQYF
TRBV3-1,TRBJ2-5,NA,CASSQVVETQYF
TRBV20-1,TRBJ1-5,NA,CSARDSLGGSPQHF
TRBV20-1,TRBJ2-1,NA,CSASLRRDNEQFF
TRBV3-1,TRBJ2-7,TRBD2,CASSRLAPGLASEQYF
TRBV3-1,TRBJ2-1,NA,CASPRVSPGNEQFF
TRBV12-3/TRBV12-4,TRBJ2-7,TRBD2,CASSLIPSGRVYEQYF
TRBV30,TRBJ1-2,TRBD1,CAWTRTGTNYGYTF
TRBV12-3/TRBV12-4,TRBJ1-1,NA,CASTGTEAFF
TRBV7-8,TRBJ1-4,NA,CASSLDDRTNEKLFF
TRBV2,TRBJ2-3,NA,CASSGQGLRTDTQYF
TRBV2,TRBJ2-3,NA,CASSPQGVPTDTQYF
TRBV19,TRBJ1-4,TRBD1,CASSSWTGGTEKLFF
TRBV7-8,NA,NA,CASSLGFYEQFF
TRBV6-2/TRBV6-3,TRBJ2-2,NA,CASSPRQTNTGELFF
TRBV29-1,TRBJ2-5,TRBD1,CSVERDSTETQYF
TRBV6-1,TRBJ2-5,TRBD1,CASSLPGQGAKETQYF
TRBV19,TRBJ1-4,NA,CASRGDATNEKLFF
TRBV6-2/TRBV6-3,TRBJ1-6,TRBD1,CASSYGDRASPLHF
TRBV28,TRBJ1-1,NA,CAVEARAEAFF
TRBV7-9,TRBJ2-3,TRBD2,CASSLISGSLSTDTQYF
TRBV20-1,TRBJ1-5,NA,CSARGGGEEQPQHF
TRBV6-2/TRBV6-3,TRBJ2-7,NA,CASSYGRDTNSYEQYF